The next 17 T cell receptor beta chains were all read from a single sample in a study of T cells after yellow fever vaccination. Each CDR3 protein is one row after TCRdb ran MiXCR on the 5' RACE reads. The table shows hundreds of thousands of distinct CDR3 sequences, with approximately 13% occurring only once. The starting material was PBMCs, obtained on the day of the yellow fever booster vaccination. The receptors derive from a man younger than 40 who received the YFV17D yellow fever vaccine.

This clonotype was observed a handful of times. This sequence joins TRBV12-3 or TRBV12-4 and TRBJ1-1; D might be TRBD1 (5 bases). This CDR3 is built from 14 residues. V lost 4 bases and J 0 bases, leaving 9 bases between the germline ends. The CDR3 DNA is TGTGCCAGCAGTTCCTTGGGACTGAACACTGAAGCTTTCTTT. It translates to CASSSLGLNTEAFF.

This clonotype was detected only a few times. The rearrangement links TRBV9 to TRBJ2-1, with 12 bases matching TRBD2. The CDR3 is 16 amino acids. Germline V gives CDR1 SGDLS, CDR2 YYNGEE. The ends lost 0 bases at V and 7 bases at J; junction bases unmatched: 5. In DNA, the CDR3 is TGTGCCAGCAGCGTAGGGGCTAGCGGGAGGGATAATGAGCAGTTCTTC. This gives the protein CASSVGASGRDNEQFF.

The chain links TRBV6-2 or TRBV6-3 to TRBJ2-2, with TRBD2 as a possible D gene (6 bases). Germline V gene sequence: CDR1 MNHEY, CDR2 SVGEGT. V was trimmed by 6 bases and J by 1 base, leaving 15 bases between them. This CDR3 has 16 residues. The CDR3 nucleotides read TGTGCCAGCAGGGTTGTAATAGCGGAGAACACCGGGGAGCTGTTTTTT. It codes for CASRVVIAENTGELFF.

This clonotype has at least ten counts. The chain combines TRBV5-1 with TRBJ2-1, with a possible D match to TRBD2 (6 bases). Germline V gene sequence: CDR1 SGHRS, CDR2 YFSETQ. Trimming left V 0 bases short and J 7 bases short, with 17 bases between. The CDR3 is 16 residues long. The CDR3: CASSLGEATPANEQFF. The CDR3 nucleotides read TGCGCCAGCAGCTTGGGGGAGGCTACCCCTGCGAATGAGCAGTTCTTC.

This sequence joins TRBV7-2 and TRBJ2-5; possible D gene TRBD1, 5 bases. Trimming pared 5 bases from V and 5 bases from J, leaving 15 bases between. The germline V gene has CDR1 SGHTA and CDR2 FQGNSA. The CDR3 length is 14 residues. CDR3 sequence reads: CASSPNGAVETQYF. The CDR3 DNA is TGTGCCAGCAGCCCCAATGGGGCGGTGGAGACCCAGTACTTC.

This clonotype was counted only a few times. This chain uses TRBV6-1 with TRBJ2-3; 8 bases map to TRBD1. The CDR3 is made up of 16 amino acids. After removal of 6 bases from V and 0 bases from J, the junction contained 8 bases not matched to a gene. Germline assignment: CDR1 MNHNS and CDR2 SASEGT. CDR3 nucleotide sequence: TGTGCCAGCAGGAACAGGGGGAGCGGGAGCACAGATACGCAGTATTTT. This encodes CASRNRGSGSTDTQYF.

The sample holds many counts of this clonotype. The chain has TRBV6-5 and TRBJ1-1; TRBD1 might be the D (5 bases). Germline CDR1 is MNHEY and CDR2 is SVGAGI. Trimming left V 2 bases short and J 0 bases short, with 16 bases between. The CDR3 has 17 amino acids. The CDR3, as DNA: TGTGCCAGCAGTTACGGGGCGAAGGCGACGGTGAACACTGAAGCTTTCTTT. Its translation: CASSYGAKATVNTEAFF.

The chain joins TRBV6-1 to TRBJ1-2; D might be TRBD1 (5 bases). The V gene lost 5 bases and the J gene lost 4 bases, with 14 bases spanning the gap. Germline V gene lookup returns CDR1 MNHNS and CDR2 SASEGT. This CDR3 is built from 14 residues. CDR3 sequence reads: CASSPQGRSYGYTF. The CDR3 DNA reads as TGTGCCAGCAGTCCTCAGGGTCGGAGCTATGGCTACACCTTC.

The chain employs TRBV5-1 and TRBJ2-2, with 9 bases matching TRBD2. J was trimmed by 1 base and V by 1 base; bases with no gene match: 2. The V gene's germline CDR1 is SGHRS and CDR2 YFSETQ. The CDR3 is 16 residues long. The CDR3 nucleotides read TGCGCCAGCAGCTTGCAACTAGCGGGGAACACCGGGGAGCTGTTTTTT. It yields the protein CASSLQLAGNTGELFF. Supplemented by reference TRBV5-1 and TRBJ2-2, the full variable domain reads KAGVTQTPRYLIKTRGQQVTLSCSPISGHRSVSWYQQTPGQGLQFLFEYFSETQRNKGNFPGRFSGRQFSNSRSEMNVSTLELGDSALYLCASSLQLAGNTGELFFGEGSRLTVL.

This clonotype was picked up a small number of times. The J gene is TRBJ2-1, the V gene TRBV5-1; the match to TRBD2 covers 11 bases. V lost 3 bases, J lost 6 bases, and 5 bases stayed unmatched. The germline gives CDR1 SGHRS, CDR2 YFSETQ. The CDR3 spans 15 residues. CDR3 residues: CASSWETSGTNEQFF. The CDR3 DNA is TGCGCCAGCAGCTGGGAGACTAGCGGGACCAATGAGCAGTTCTTC.

The chain couples TRBV19 to TRBJ2-1; no clear D. The CDR3 has 12 residues. Germline V CDR1 and CDR2: LNHDA, SQIVND (reference sequence). Deletions cut 3 bases from V and 9 bases from J, with 9 bases between. This CDR3 is CASSINLGEQFF. CDR3 bases: TGTGCCAGTAGTATTAATTTGGGTGAGCAGTTCTTC.

CDR3 DNA sequence: TGCAGCGCGTGGGGCCGGGGCGGCAATTCACCCCTCCACTTT. Its translation: CSAWGRGGNSPLHF. The chain joins TRBV20-1 to TRBJ1-6, with a possible D match to TRBD1 (5 bases). Germline V gene sequence: CDR1 DFQATT, CDR2 SNEGSKA (reference sequence). The CDR3 is 14 amino acids.

This chain links TRBV20-1 with TRBJ2-3, with TRBD2 identical over 8 bases. CDR1 and CDR2 (germline): DFQATT, SNEGSKA (reference sequence). The CDR3 runs to 14 residues. Trimming at V came to 3 bases and at J to 2 bases, leaving 4 bases not matched to a gene. The CDR3 DNA reads as TGCAGTGCTAGCGGGAGGGGTGACACAGATACGCAGTATTTT. Translated: CSASGRGDTDTQYF.

This clonotype was seen more than once but under ten times. This chain connects TRBV30 to TRBJ2-7; D is unresolved. V was cut by 2 bases and J by 0 bases, with 8 bases left in between. CDR1 is GTSNPN and CDR2 is SVGIG in the germline V gene (reference sequence). The CDR3 runs to 13 residues. CDR3 in DNA: TGTGCCTGGAGTTTAACAGCCTCCTACGAGCAGTACTTC. Its protein is CAWSLTASYEQYF.

J is TRBJ2-5 and V is TRBV6-1; D is uncertain. In germline, CDR1 is MNHNS, CDR2 SASEGT. V lost 8 bases, J lost 3 bases, and 4 bases lay in between. There are 10 residues in the CDR3. CDR3 protein: CASEEETQYF. Written as DNA, the CDR3 is TGTGCCAGCGAAGAAGAGACCCAGTACTTC.

In this sample, this clonotype turned up a few times. V is TRBV5-1 and J is TRBJ2-3, with a weak D call TRBD1 (5 bases). The CDR3 has 12 amino acids. From germline, CDR1 is SGHRS and CDR2 YFSETQ. The ends were cut back, 2 bases at V and 5 bases at J, with 6 bases in the middle. The CDR3 loop is CASSFREDTQYF. Here the CDR3 DNA reads TGCGCCAGCAGCTTCAGGGAAGATACGCAGTATTTT.

The chain carries TRBV5-1 and TRBJ1-2; D remains ambiguous. The V gene lost 7 bases and the J gene lost 5 bases, with 24 bases spanning the gap. The germline gives CDR1 SGHRS, CDR2 YFSETQ. The CDR3 is 16 amino acids. The CDR3 bases are TGCGCCAGCGGCAGCACGGCTGGGTCGCTTGGTTATGGCTACACCTTC. Residues: CASGSTAGSLGYGYTF.